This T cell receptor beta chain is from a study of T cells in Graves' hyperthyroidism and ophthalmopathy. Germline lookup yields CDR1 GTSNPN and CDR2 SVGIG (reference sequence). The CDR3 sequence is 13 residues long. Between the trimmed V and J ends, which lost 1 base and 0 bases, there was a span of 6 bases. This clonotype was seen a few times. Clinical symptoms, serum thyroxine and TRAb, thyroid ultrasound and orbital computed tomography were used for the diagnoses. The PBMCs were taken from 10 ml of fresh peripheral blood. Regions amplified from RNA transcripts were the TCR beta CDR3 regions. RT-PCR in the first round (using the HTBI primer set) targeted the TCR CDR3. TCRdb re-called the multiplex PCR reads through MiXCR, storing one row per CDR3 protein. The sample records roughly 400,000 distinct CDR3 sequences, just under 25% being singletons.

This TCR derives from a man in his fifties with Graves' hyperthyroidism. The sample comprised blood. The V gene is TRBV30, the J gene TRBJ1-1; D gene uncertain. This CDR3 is CAWSEGMNTEAFF. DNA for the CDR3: TGTGCCTGGAGTGAAGGCATGAACACTGAAGCTTTCTTT.